This T cell receptor beta chain was identified during a study of blood T cells in healthy people across ages. CDR3 length equals 14 residues. CDR1 LGHNA and CDR2 YNFKEQ come from the germline V gene. Deletions cut 3 bases from V and 5 bases from J, with 11 bases between. A second PCR of roughly 7 to 11 cycles used a sample-barcoded 5' primer and a J-beta primer mix. A template-switch adaptor that had 12 random nucleotides put a tag on each cDNA molecule. TCRdb used MiXCR to reprocess the 5' RACE reads, holding one entry per CDR3 protein. In the table there are about 900,000 distinct CDR3 sequences, around 49% of which are singletons.

V and J are TRBV4-2 and TRBJ2-1; D may be TRBD2 (6 bases). This TCR derives from a man aged 30-40 years in good health. The sequencing sample was made of blood. CDR3 region: CASSQRGMNNEQFF. CDR3 coding DNA: TGTGCCAGCAGCCAGCGGGGTATGAACAATGAGCAGTTCTTC.